Sequencing of this T cell receptor beta chain was carried out in a study of cytomegalovirus exposure and HLA in healthy donors. The V and J ends lost 6 bases and 3 bases, in that order; junction bases with no gene match: 4. Germline V lookup: CDR1 MNHNY, CDR2 SVGAGI (reference sequence). This CDR3 contains 13 residues. Notes on the study in general: Highly shared variants forming one cluster were likely a sequencing artifact. A later analysis, which compared TCR beta chains of equal frequency, found the HLA-associated ones more clonally expanded. Looking again later, the authors saw that most CMV-associated TCR beta chains seemed HLA-restricted.

The study sampled nominally healthy donors, though unrecorded immune exposures were likely. PCR used 60 Vbeta primers and 13 Jbeta primers. The data were produced by immunoSEQ multiplex PCR, yet TCRdb's version contains in-frame clones alone and is incomplete. The sample contains 150,000 to 200,000 clones, approximately 78% of which appear only once. As regards this clone: Its target is unknown.

The V call is TRBV6-6, the J call TRBJ2-7; 8 bases fit TRBD1. This TCR came from a girl aged 2-10 years in good health and CMV-seropositive. The source material was PBMCs. This CDR3 reads CASSHDRGYEQYF. The CDR3 DNA follows: TGTGCCAGCAGCCATGACAGGGGCTACGAGCAGTACTTC.